The 12 T cell receptor beta chains presented below share a single source sample, sequenced in a study of cytomegalovirus exposure and HLA in healthy donors. This PCR relied on a set of 60 Vbeta primers and 13 Jbeta primers. Clones were sequenced by immunoSEQ multiplex PCR, and TCRdb holds only the in-frame ones, with some missing. The sample records over 100,000 clones, 65% to 80% being singletons. What was sequenced was PBMCs. The receptors stem from a male donor in good health and CMV-seropositive.

The rearrangement links TRBV2 to TRBJ1-5, with unresolved D. The V end lost 6 bases, the J end lost 4 bases, and 10 bases lay between the germline ends. CDR3 length: 13 amino acids. Germline V gene sequence: CDR1 SNHLY, CDR2 FYNNEI. CDR3 amino acids: CASSPPANQPQHF. CDR3 DNA sequence: TGTGCCAGCAGCCCCCCAGCGAATCAGCCCCAGCATTTT.

The chain couples TRBV12-5 to TRBJ2-7; 7 positions agree with TRBD1. This CDR3 is built from 15 residues. Germline values: CDR1 LGHNT, CDR2 FRNRAP. Trimming removed 6 bases from V and 4 bases from J; junction bases left unmatched: 12. CDR3: CASGSLPGQPYEQYF. The CDR3 DNA sequence: TGTGCTAGTGGATCCTTGCCGGGACAGCCATACGAGCAGTACTTC. The full variable domain, in which reference TRBV12-5 and TRBJ2-7 provide the parts outside the CDR3, is DARVTQTPRHKVTEMGQEVTMRCQPILGHNTVFWYRQTMMQGLELLAYFRNRAPLDDSGMPKDRFSAEMPDATLATLKIQPSEPRDSAVYFCASGSLPGQPYEQYFGPGTRLTVT.

This rearrangement joins TRBV11-2 to TRBJ2-5, with 9 bases fitting TRBD2. The CDR3 has 15 residues. After removal of 2 bases from V and 7 bases from J, the junction contained 8 bases not matched to a gene. Germline loops: CDR1 SGHAT, CDR2 FQNNGV. The CDR3: CASSLMGGGAGTQYF. The DNA for the CDR3 is TGTGCCAGCAGCTTAATGGGCGGGGGGGCGGGGACCCAGTACTTC.

This clone was seen once. The chain combines TRBV7-3 with TRBJ1-1; weak D call: TRBD1 (6 bases). The CDR3 length is 14 residues. CDR1 is SGHTA and CDR2 is FQGTGA in the germline V gene. Trimming stripped 5 bases from V and 2 bases from J, with 12 bases between. As DNA, the CDR3 is TGTGCCAGCAGCCCGAGGGGGGGAAACACTGAAGCTTTCTTT. Translating it yields CASSPRGGNTEAFF. The full variable domain, completed using reference TRBV7-3 and TRBJ1-1, is GAGVSQTPSNKVTEKGKYVELRCDPISGHTALYWYRQSLGQGPEFLIYFQGTGAADDSGLPNDRFFAVRPEGSVSTLKIQRTERGDSAVYLCASSPRGGNTEAFFGQGTRLTVV.

The chain carries TRBV30 and TRBJ2-5; 12 bases agree with TRBD2. Losses at the gene ends were 0 bases for V and 1 base for J; bases not matched to a gene: 6. This CDR3 contains 17 residues. Germline loops: CDR1 GTSNPN, CDR2 SVGIG (reference sequence). The CDR3 bases are TGTGCCTGGAGTGTGGCACGGACTAGCGGGGCCCAAGAGACCCAGTACTTC. This translates into CAWSVARTSGAQETQYF.

There are a few counts of this clone. The V gene is TRBV2, the J gene TRBJ2-1, with D maybe TRBD2 (6 bases). This CDR3 contains 15 residues. V lost 6 bases, J lost 6 bases, and 18 bases lay in between. Germline lookup yields CDR1 SNHLY and CDR2 FYNNEI. The CDR3 loop reads CASRSGMGLSNEQFF. The CDR3 DNA follows: TGTGCCAGCAGATCCGGAATGGGACTGTCCAATGAGCAGTTCTTC.

The chain has TRBV21-1 and TRBJ1-5; the table assigns TRBD1, which was not confirmed against the DNA. TRBV21-1 represents a pseudogene. The CDR3 consists of 15 residues. The CDR3 coding sequence is TGTGCCAGCAGCAAATACCCCAGGGGGTACCAGCCCCAGCATTTT. Protein: CASSKYPRGYQPQHF.

This sequence joins TRBV30 and TRBJ1-2; possibly TRBD1 for D (6 bases). Germline CDR1 is GTSNPN and CDR2 is SVGIG (reference sequence). The CDR3 is 13 amino acids. V gave up 7 bases and J gave up 4 bases, with 16 bases separating them. The chain's CDR3 is CASSPGQLYGYTF. The CDR3 nucleotides read TGTGCCTCCTCCCCAGGACAGCTCTATGGCTACACCTTC.

In DNA form, the CDR3 reads TGTGCCAGCTCAGGGACAGAAAGCTCCTACGAGCAGTACTTC. Translation gives CASSGTESSYEQYF. This rearrangement joins TRBV18 to TRBJ2-7, with TRBD1 matching over 7 bases. Germline V gene data show CDR1 as KGHSH and CDR2 as LQKENI. Unmatched junction bases numbered 4, after V lost 5 bases and J lost 0 bases. This CDR3 comprises 14 residues.

This clone occurred a few times. DNA for the CDR3: TGTGCCAGCAGCTTTATGGACAGGGCTGGCTACGAGCAGTACTTC. It codes for CASSFMDRAGYEQYF. The V gene is TRBV5-4, the J gene TRBJ2-7; 8 bases line up with TRBD1. J was trimmed by 3 bases and V by 2 bases; bases with no gene match: 7. Per the germline V gene, CDR1 is SGHNT and CDR2 is YYREEE (reference sequence). The CDR3 loop spans 15 amino acids.

The chain couples TRBV19 to TRBJ2-3, with D possibly matching TRBD1 (5 bases). This CDR3 has 14 residues. Deletions cut 2 bases from V and 7 bases from J, with 13 bases between. Germline V gene lookup returns CDR1 LNHDA and CDR2 SQIVND (reference sequence). DNA for the CDR3: TGTGCCAGTAGTATAAGACAGCCTCCAAATACGCAGTATTTT. Translated: CASSIRQPPNTQYF.

The genes are TRBV7-2 and TRBJ1-1, with D tentatively TRBD1 (5 bases). This CDR3 contains 14 residues. Germline V gene sequence: CDR1 SGHTA, CDR2 FQGNSA. V was clipped by 0 bases and J by 3 bases, with 8 bases between them. In nucleotides, the CDR3 is TGTGCCAGCAGCTTAGCCCAGGGCTACACTGAAGCTTTCTTT. The encoded protein is CASSLAQGYTEAFF.